This TCR beta chain stems from a study of T cells expressing NK-cell markers. Study at large: The study drew TCR beta repertoires from sorted CD3+CD56+NKG2C+, CD3+CD56+NKG2C- and CD3+CD56-NKG2C+ T cells.

The study, taken as a whole, reports: There were several donors in whom these clonotypes also led the CD3+CD56-NKG2C+ fraction.

Reprocessing the 5' RACE reads, TCRdb reports a single entry for every CDR3 protein and omits DNA. Seen in this sample are around 470,000 distinct CDR3 sequences; the ten most common clones hold 1.4%. On this clonotype itself: Its antigen is not known.

The CDR3 runs to 13 residues. Germline V gene sequence: CDR1 DFQATT, CDR2 SNEGSKA (reference sequence). The specimen was blood T cells: a sorted CD56 or NKG2C T cell subset, CD4+ or CD8+ T cells, or bulk PBMC T cells (not recorded which). The sequence came from a woman aged 45-65 years in good health. This chain uses TRBV20-1 with TRBJ2-7; checking the TCRdb D call of TRBD2 is not possible without DNA. CDR3 residues: CSASPAGEEEQYF.